The following is a T cell receptor beta chain sequence with its context. Its antigen is still unknown. The sample holds no much larger clone one base away, and base qualities are not on file. The data stem from a study of blood T cell repertoires in COVID-19 (dated by TCRdb to about 2020). Background for the entire study: The collaborator samples originated in the United States, Italy and Spain and spanned the acute and convalescent phases of COVID-19. The prospective study material was composed of cDNA or gDNA derived from T cells, B-cell-depleted T cells, or PBMCs. Deeply sampled blood TCRbeta repertoires from subjects exposed to, actively infected with, or recovered from COVID-19 were included in the dataset. The repertoires were made available in a free public database intended to serve as a resource for research on the immune response to SARS-CoV-2. The samples were drawn from the first 160 participants of the ongoing ImmuneRACE study and from over 950 subjects provided by 6 global collaborators. Sample metadata almost always included a de-identified subject ID, COVID-19 status, age in years and sex. Where HLA class I and class II types were available, the types were taken from metadata supplied by the sample provider, not from assay-based typing. General conclusions and limits of the study: The amount of clinical and demographic metadata varied by source and participant and was provided uncurated.

In the prospective study, participants were roughly 18 to 95 years old, resided in fewer than 25 geographic areas of the United States, and were enrolled through a virtual design. Cohort assignment in the prospective study relied on participant-reported clinical history from a screening survey and a study questionnaire. Recovered participants in ImmuneRACE Cohort 3 were defined as having two consecutive negative NP/OP PCR tests, clearance from a healthcare professional, or resolution of symptoms. Mobile phlebotomists in the prospective study collected whole blood, serum and a nasopharyngeal or oropharyngeal swab from every participant. Prospective study participants could optionally give additional blood draws and questionnaires over an approximately 2-month period. Before DNA extraction, prospective study blood samples were shipped either frozen or at room temperature. TCRbeta CDR3 regions were amplified from genomic DNA using the immunoSEQ Assay, a bias-controlled multiplex PCR. The authors processed their data as follows. Nucleated cell counts per sample were estimated from amplification of reference gene primers within the assay. Sequence reads were collapsed and filtered to measure the absolute abundance of every unique TCRbeta CDR3 rearrangement. For each sample, productive Simpson clonality was calculated as the square root of Simpson's diversity index across productive rearrangements. In its TCRdb copy, this immuneACCESS table keeps in-frame sequences only and misses some clones. Where compared with another copy, unresolved V genes explain less than half of these, and the others have no known cause. That table gives V, J and clone size, and the DNA gave D and trimming. Here the sample has around 260,000 clones; around 85% occur a single time. The ten largest clonotypes hold about 4.3% of the sample.

Trimming removed 2 bases from V and 8 bases from J; the gene matches leave 5 bases unexplained. According to the germline V gene (reference sequence), CDR1 reads MNHEY and CDR2 reads SMNVEV. The CDR3 runs 15 amino acids, cysteine and phenylalanine included. Of all the DNA, just the CDR3 is kept, 45 bases in frame from base 1. This chain joins TRBV27 to TRBJ2-3, with 12 bases in between that match TRBD1. Material for sequencing was PBMCs or T cells enriched from blood (not recorded which). The clonotype was recovered from a woman in her thirties who had recovered from COVID-19. The DNA is as follows: TGTGCCAGCAGTTTAAGCGGGACAGGGGGCGGTACGCAGTATTTT. It encodes CASSLSGTGGGTQYF.